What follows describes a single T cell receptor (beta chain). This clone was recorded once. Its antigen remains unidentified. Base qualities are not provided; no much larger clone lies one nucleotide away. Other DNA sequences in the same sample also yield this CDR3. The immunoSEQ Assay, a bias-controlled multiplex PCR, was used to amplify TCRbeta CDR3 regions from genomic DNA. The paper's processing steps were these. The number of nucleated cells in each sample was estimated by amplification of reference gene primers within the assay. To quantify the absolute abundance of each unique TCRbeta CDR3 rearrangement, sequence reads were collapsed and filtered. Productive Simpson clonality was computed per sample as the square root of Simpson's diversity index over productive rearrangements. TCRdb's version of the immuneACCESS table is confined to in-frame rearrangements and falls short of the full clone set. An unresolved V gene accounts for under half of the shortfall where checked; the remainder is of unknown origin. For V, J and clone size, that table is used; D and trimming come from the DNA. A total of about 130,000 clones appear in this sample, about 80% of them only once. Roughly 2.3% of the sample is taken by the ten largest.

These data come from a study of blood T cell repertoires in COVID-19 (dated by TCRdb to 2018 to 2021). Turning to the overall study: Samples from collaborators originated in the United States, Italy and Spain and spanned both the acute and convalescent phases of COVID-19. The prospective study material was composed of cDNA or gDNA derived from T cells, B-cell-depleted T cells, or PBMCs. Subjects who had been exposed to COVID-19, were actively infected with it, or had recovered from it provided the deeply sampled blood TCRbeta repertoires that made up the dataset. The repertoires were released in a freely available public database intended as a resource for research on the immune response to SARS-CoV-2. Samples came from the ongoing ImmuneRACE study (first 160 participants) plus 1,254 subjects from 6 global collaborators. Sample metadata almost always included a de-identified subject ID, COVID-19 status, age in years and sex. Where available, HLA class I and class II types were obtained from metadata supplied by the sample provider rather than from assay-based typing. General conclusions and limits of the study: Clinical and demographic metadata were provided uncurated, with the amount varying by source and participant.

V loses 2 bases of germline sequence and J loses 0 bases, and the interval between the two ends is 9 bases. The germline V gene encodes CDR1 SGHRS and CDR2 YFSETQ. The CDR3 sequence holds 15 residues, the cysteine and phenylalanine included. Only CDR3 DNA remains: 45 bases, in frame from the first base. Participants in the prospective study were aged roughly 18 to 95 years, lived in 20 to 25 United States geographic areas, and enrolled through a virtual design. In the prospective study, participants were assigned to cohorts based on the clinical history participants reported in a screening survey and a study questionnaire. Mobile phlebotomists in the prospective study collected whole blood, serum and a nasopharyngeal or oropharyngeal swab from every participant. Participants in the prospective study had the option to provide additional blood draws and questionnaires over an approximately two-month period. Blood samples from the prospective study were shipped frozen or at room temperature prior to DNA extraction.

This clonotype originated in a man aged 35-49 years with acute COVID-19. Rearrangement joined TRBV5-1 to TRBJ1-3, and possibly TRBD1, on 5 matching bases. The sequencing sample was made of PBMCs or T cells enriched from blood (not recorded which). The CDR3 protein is CASSLGDSSGNTIYF. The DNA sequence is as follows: TGCGCCAGCAGCTTAGGAGACAGCTCTGGAAACACCATATATTTT.